What follows is one TCR beta chain and its context. Its antigen remains unknown. This entry belongs to a study of cytomegalovirus exposure and HLA in healthy donors. Study-wide results and caveats: Available immune exposure information was restricted to CMV serostatus only.

The CDR3 runs 14 residues. Germline values: CDR1 SGHNT, CDR2 YENEEA. V was trimmed by 5 bases and J by 2 bases, leaving 11 bases between them. PCR involved 60 Vbeta and 13 Jbeta primers. The protocol was immunoSEQ multiplex PCR, while the TCRdb copy is restricted to in-frame clones and leaves out a portion. The table lists about 210,000 clones, approximately 78% of them singletons, with roughly 0.45% in the top ten. The specimen was PBMCs. This receptor was obtained from a boy between 10 and 17 years old in good health and CMV-seronegative. This rearrangement joins TRBV11-3 to TRBJ2-3; D ambiguous. DNA for the CDR3: TGTGCCAGCAGCCCCGAGAGTGTCACAGATACGCAGTATTTT. Protein sequence: CASSPESVTDTQYF.